This T cell receptor beta chain was obtained from a study of T cell repertoires and HLA-DP antigens. For this clone: Its antigen is not identified.

Libraries were prepared by immunoSEQ multiplex PCR; TCRdb keeps only in-frame clonotypes and omits some of them. Of some 120,000 clones in the sample, 92% are singletons; the top ten hold more than 0.25%. The germline V gene encodes CDR1 MNHNS and CDR2 SASEGT. V gave up 2 bases and J gave up 3 bases, with 14 bases separating them. The CDR3 is 16 amino acids. Sequencing was done on a sample of CD4+ T cells from PBMCs. The TCR originated in a woman younger than 30 in good health and CMV-seronegative. The V call is TRBV6-1, the J call TRBJ1-3; TRBD1 is a possible D gene (5 bases). CDR3 residues: CASSEIPGWNGNTIYF. CDR3 DNA sequence: TGTGCCAGCAGTGAAATCCCAGGGTGGAATGGAAACACCATATATTTT.